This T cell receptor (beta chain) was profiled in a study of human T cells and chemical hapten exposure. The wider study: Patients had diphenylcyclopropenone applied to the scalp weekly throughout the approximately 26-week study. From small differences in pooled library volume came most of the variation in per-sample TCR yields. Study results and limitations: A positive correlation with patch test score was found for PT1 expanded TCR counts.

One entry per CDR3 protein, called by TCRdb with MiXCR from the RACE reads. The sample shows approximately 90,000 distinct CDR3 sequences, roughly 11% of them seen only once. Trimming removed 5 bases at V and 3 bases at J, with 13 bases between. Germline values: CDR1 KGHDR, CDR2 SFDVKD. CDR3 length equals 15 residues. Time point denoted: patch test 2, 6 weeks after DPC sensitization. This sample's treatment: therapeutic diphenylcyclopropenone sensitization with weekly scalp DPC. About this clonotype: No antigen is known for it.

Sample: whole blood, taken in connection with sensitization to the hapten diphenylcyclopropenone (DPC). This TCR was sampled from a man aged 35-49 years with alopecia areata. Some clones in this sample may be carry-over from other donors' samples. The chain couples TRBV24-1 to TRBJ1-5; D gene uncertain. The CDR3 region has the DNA TGTGCCACCAGTGTTGGAACACGGTTCAATCAGCCCCAGCATTTT. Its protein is CATSVGTRFNQPQHF.